This TCR beta chain comes out of a study of OX40 agonist ivuxolimab in advanced cancers. Regarding this clone: Its target is unknown.

In germline, CDR1 is MNHNS, CDR2 SASEGT. CDR3 size: 15 residues. The trim removed 7 bases at V and 0 bases at J, leaving 6 bases unmatched. Notes on the study in general: CD8+ T cells averaged more expanded clones than CD4+. Still undetermined is the antigen specificity of the expanded peripheral T cells. Certain nonresponding patients likewise had low normalized T-cell clonal expansion.

Measured with immunoSEQ multiplex PCR; TCRdb has only the in-frame clones, and not every one. This table holds approximately 70,000 clones, 87% found once. The sequencing here drew on CD4+ or CD8+ T cells sorted from blood, taken in a trial of the OX40 agonist ivuxolimab. The chain links TRBV6-1 to TRBJ1-2; 9 bases line up with TRBD1. This receptor was obtained from an adult with an advanced solid tumor such as melanoma, head and neck, liver or kidney cancer. The CDR3 DNA reads TGTGCCAGCATCGGACGGGACAGGGCTAACTATGGCTACACCTTC. Its protein is CASIGRDRANYGYTF.